These 24 T cell receptor beta chains share one sample of origin, sequenced in a study of blood T cell repertoires in COVID-19. Libraries were prepared by immunoSEQ multiplex PCR; TCRdb keeps only in-frame clonotypes and omits some of them. The data hold a few hundred thousand clones, with approximately 90% observed a single time. The sequencing input was PBMCs or T cells enriched from blood (not recorded which). All receptors come from a woman aged 40 to 49 who had recovered from COVID-19.

V usage is TRBV9 and J usage is TRBJ1-2, with 7 bases identical to TRBD1. Germline CDR1 SGDLS, CDR2 YYNGEE. The CDR3 consists of 14 residues. The ends lost 0 bases at V and 3 bases at J; junction bases unmatched: 2. CDR3: CASSVDGTDYGYTF. The DNA of the CDR3 is TGTGCCAGCAGCGTAGATGGGACAGACTATGGCTACACCTTC.

The sample holds one count of this clone. The V and J genes are TRBV7-8 and TRBJ1-2, with D maybe TRBD1 (5 bases). Germline CDR1 reads SGHVS; CDR2 reads FQNEAQ. V gave up 1 base and J gave up 6 bases, with 9 bases separating them. There are 13 residues in the CDR3. The chain's CDR3 is CASSLEVGHGYTF. The CDR3 region has the DNA TGTGCCAGCAGCTTAGAGGTGGGGCATGGCTACACCTTC.

This clone was observed once. V is TRBV11-3 and J is TRBJ2-1; the D is unclear. The CDR3 totals 13 residues. Trimming took 2 bases from V and 8 from J, leaving 10 bases between them. Germline values: CDR1 SGHNT, CDR2 YENEEA. CDR3 region: CASSLTSNHEQFF. CDR3 nucleotide sequence: TGTGCCAGCAGCTTAACGTCTAACCATGAGCAGTTCTTC. The full variable domain, with the rest looked up from reference TRBV11-3 and TRBJ2-1, is EAGVVQSPRYKIIEKKQPVAFWCNPISGHNTLYWYLQNLGQGPELLIRYENEEAVDDSQLPKDRFSAERLKGVDSTLKIQPAELGDSAVYLCASSLTSNHEQFFGPGTRLTVL.

The rearrangement uses TRBV9 and TRBJ2-1, with D possibly TRBD1 on 6 matching bases. This CDR3 has 19 amino acids. CDR1 is SGDLS and CDR2 is YYNGEE in the germline V gene. Trimming took off 3 bases at V and 4 bases at J, with 26 bases between the two ends. CDR3 residues: CASSGDPDQGKVRYNEQFF. The CDR3 DNA sequence: TGTGCCAGCAGCGGAGACCCCGACCAGGGGAAAGTAAGGTACAATGAGCAGTTCTTC.

The rearrangement uses TRBV23-1 and TRBJ2-7; the match to TRBD1 covers 10 bases. TRBV23-1 is recorded as an ORF, its role being uncertain. This CDR3 comprises 15 residues. Trimming removed 1 base from V and 5 bases from J; junction bases left unmatched: 5. DNA of the CDR3: TGCGCCAGCAGTCAATGGGGACAGGGGCGCCACGAGCAGTACTTC. Its translation is CASSQWGQGRHEQYF.

The V and J genes are TRBV29-1 and TRBJ1-1, with TRBD1 as a possible D gene (5 bases). V was shortened by 6 bases and J by 3 bases, with 14 bases between the two germline ends. Germline assignment: CDR1 SQVTM and CDR2 ANQGSEA. The CDR3 contains 13 residues. The CDR3 DNA sequence: TGCAGCGTAGGGGAAACGGGTGACACTGAAGCTTTCTTT. Its protein product is CSVGETGDTEAFF.

The CDR3 spells CASSLIGAGNTIYF. The CDR3 DNA is TGTGCCAGCAGCTTAATCGGGGCTGGAAACACCATATATTTT. The V and J genes are TRBV7-9 and TRBJ1-3, with no clear D. There are 14 residues in the CDR3. Trimming took 2 bases from V and 2 from J, leaving 7 bases between them. Germline V gene sequence: CDR1 SEHNR, CDR2 FQNEAQ (reference sequence). Full variable domain (outside the CDR3, taken from reference TRBV7-9 and TRBJ1-3): DTGVSQNPRHKITKRGQNVTFRCDPISEHNRLYWYRQTLGQGPEFLTYFQNEAQLEKSRLLSDRFSAERPKGSFSTLEIQRTEQGDSAMYLCASSLIGAGNTIYFGEGSWLTVV.

This sequence joins TRBV7-2 and TRBJ2-5; unclear D gene. Germline-derived CDR1 and CDR2 are SGHTA and FQGNSA. Trimming pared 1 base from V and 1 base from J, leaving 7 bases between. The CDR3 contains 14 residues. CDR3 residues: CASSLVGSQETQYF. DNA for the CDR3: TGTGCCAGCAGCTTAGTTGGCAGCCAAGAGACCCAGTACTTC. Variable domain in full (rest from reference TRBV7-2 and TRBJ2-5): GAGVSQSPSNKVTEKGKDVELRCDPISGHTALYWYRQSLGQGLEFLIYFQGNSAPDKSGLPSDRFSAERTGGSVSTLTIQRTQQEDSAVYLCASSLVGSQETQYFGPGTRLLVL.

The V gene is TRBV9, the J gene TRBJ2-3; 14 nucleotides agree with TRBD2. This CDR3 spans 17 amino acids. CDR1 and CDR2 from the germline V gene are SGDLS and YYNGEE. The trim removed 7 bases at V and 0 bases at J, leaving 7 bases unmatched. The CDR3 region is CASSRTSGGYSTDTQYF. CDR3 in DNA: TGTGCCAGCTCACGGACTAGCGGGGGGTACAGCACAGATACGCAGTATTTT.

CDR3: CASSWAGTGRETQYF. The CDR3 region has the DNA TGTGCCAGCAGCTGGGCCGGGACAGGGCGTGAGACCCAGTACTTC. The rearrangement uses TRBV7-2 and TRBJ2-5; 9 nucleotides agree with TRBD1. From germline, CDR1 is SGHTA and CDR2 FQGNSA. V lost 4 bases and J lost 5; bases outside the gene matches: 8. The length of the CDR3 is 15 residues.

V usage is TRBV12-3 or TRBV12-4 and J usage is TRBJ1-2, with D possibly TRBD1 on 5 matching bases. The CDR3 length is 13 residues. V lost 5 bases and J 4 bases, leaving 11 bases between the germline ends. The CDR3 here is CASSPGYGYGYTF. The CDR3 DNA sequence: TGTGCCAGCAGTCCAGGGTATGGCTATGGCTACACCTTC.

The V call is TRBV7-9, the J call TRBJ2-7, with D possibly matching TRBD1 (5 bases). CDR1 and CDR2 (germline): SEHNR, FQNEAQ (reference sequence). The CDR3 is 14 amino acids. The V end was cut by 0 bases, the J end by 2 bases, with 8 bases between. For the CDR3, the DNA is TGTGCCAGCAGCTTAGCGGGGCCCCCCTACGAGCAGTACTTC. Translated, it gives CASSLAGPPYEQYF.

The J gene is TRBJ2-1, the V gene TRBV6-6; TRBD2 agrees at 10 bases. Germline values: CDR1 MNHNY, CDR2 SVGAGI (reference sequence). The V segment lost 5 bases and the J segment 2 bases; nucleotides outside the gene matches: 6. The CDR3 length is 16 residues. CDR3 residues: CASSPPAGGPYNEQFF. CDR3 bases: TGTGCCAGCAGTCCTCCAGCGGGAGGGCCCTACAATGAGCAGTTCTTC.

This chain connects TRBV19 to TRBJ2-3, with D possibly TRBD2 on 7 matching bases. The CDR3 contains 17 residues. CDR1 and CDR2 (germline): LNHDA, SQIVND (reference sequence). The V end was cut by 6 bases, the J end by 2 bases, with 21 bases between. The CDR3 sequence is CASSPGGPDTDTDTQYF. For the CDR3, the DNA is TGTGCCAGTAGCCCCGGGGGGCCCGACACCGACACAGATACGCAGTATTTT.

This chain connects TRBV7-3 to TRBJ2-3; TRBD2 agrees at 15 bases. The CDR3 sequence is 17 residues long. The J segment lost 6 bases and the V segment lost 5 bases, leaving 9 bases of the junction unmatched. Germline-derived CDR1 and CDR2 are SGHTA and FQGTGA. The CDR3 sequence is CASSARTSGGAIDTQYF. CDR3 DNA: TGTGCCAGCAGCGCCCGGACTAGCGGGGGGGCCATTGATACGCAGTATTTT.

A single count supports this clone. The rearrangement uses TRBV28 and TRBJ1-1; D unclear. Between the trimmed V and J ends, which lost 1 base and 5 bases, there was a span of 2 bases. Germline-derived CDR1 and CDR2 are MDHEN and SYDVKM. This CDR3 region has 11 residues. CDR3 coding DNA: TGTGCCAGCAGTTTATCAACTGAAGCTTTCTTT. Amino acid sequence: CASSLSTEAFF.

This chain links TRBV5-6 with TRBJ2-7; TRBD1 aligns across 8 bases. J was trimmed by 5 bases and V by 4 bases; bases with no gene match: 8. Looked up from germline, CDR1 is SGHDT and CDR2 is YYEEEE. CDR3 length: 14 residues. This CDR3 reads CASSTTQGADEQYF. The DNA for the CDR3 is TGTGCCAGCAGCACTACTCAGGGGGCTGACGAGCAGTACTTC.

This chain links TRBV5-1 with TRBJ2-7; the match to TRBD2 covers 11 bases. Germline CDR1 SGHRS, CDR2 YFSETQ. The CDR3 consists of 15 residues. The J segment lost 4 bases and the V segment lost 3 bases, leaving 6 bases of the junction unmatched. The CDR3 loop reads CASSSSTSGTYEQYF. The CDR3 DNA reads TGCGCCAGCAGCTCTTCGACTAGCGGGACTTACGAGCAGTACTTC.

This chain connects TRBV11-2 to TRBJ2-2; 8 bases agree with TRBD1. This CDR3 region has 15 residues. Germline trimming cut 8 bases from V and 2 bases from J; bases unmatched to any gene: 7. Per germline, CDR1 SGHAT and CDR2 FQNNGV. In DNA form, the CDR3 reads TGTGCCAGCGCTAACGCAGGGGGCAACACCGGGGAGCTGTTTTTT. As protein: CASANAGGNTGELFF. The variable domain in full, with the rest retrieved from reference TRBV11-2 and TRBJ2-2, is EAGVAQSPRYKIIEKRQSVAFWCNPISGHATLYWYQQILGQGPKLLIQFQNNGVVDDSQLPKDRFSAERLKGVDSTLKIQPAKLEDSAVYLCASANAGGNTGELFFGEGSRLTVL.

V usage is TRBV28 and J usage is TRBJ2-7; tentative D call: TRBD2 (6 bases). The CDR3 covers 14 residues. V was trimmed by 3 bases and J by 4 bases, leaving 13 bases between them. CDR1 MDHEN and CDR2 SYDVKM come from the germline V gene. CDR3 region: CASSFGGSRYEQYF. The CDR3 DNA reads as TGTGCCAGCAGTTTTGGGGGGTCGAGGTACGAGCAGTACTTC.

The V call is TRBV28, the J call TRBJ2-3; 8 nucleotides agree with TRBD1. Germline CDR1 is MDHEN and CDR2 is SYDVKM. The CDR3 runs 16 residues. V was clipped by 6 bases and J by 3 bases; unmatched bases: 11. The CDR3 nucleotides are TGTGCCAGCAGCCGCTCGACAGGGGCTTCGACAGATACGCAGTATTTT. It is translated as CASSRSTGASTDTQYF.

V is TRBV5-1 and J is TRBJ2-2; D is possibly TRBD1 (6 bases). The CDR3 extends over 14 amino acids. Trimming shortened V by 4 bases and J by 7 bases, and 14 bases separated the two germline ends. Germline V lookup: CDR1 SGHRS, CDR2 YFSETQ. The CDR3 sequence: CASSAAQGIGELFF. In DNA form, the CDR3 reads TGCGCCAGCAGCGCGGCACAGGGCATCGGGGAGCTGTTTTTT. Full variable domain (missing parts from reference TRBV5-1 and TRBJ2-2): KAGVTQTPRYLIKTRGQQVTLSCSPISGHRSVSWYQQTPGQGLQFLFEYFSETQRNKGNFPGRFSGRQFSNSRSEMNVSTLELGDSALYLCASSAAQGIGELFFGEGSRLTVL.

The chain employs TRBV10-1 and TRBJ2-5, with D perhaps TRBD1 (5 bases). V lost 4 bases and J 7 bases, leaving 19 bases between the germline ends. The germline V gene has CDR1 WNHNN and CDR2 SYGVQD (reference sequence). The CDR3 sequence is 15 residues long. The CDR3 DNA sequence: TGCGCCAGCAGTGGGGTAAGGACACCACCTGGGACCCAGTACTTC. Protein: CASSGVRTPPGTQYF.

The chain employs TRBV19 and TRBJ2-6, with 7 positions matching TRBD2. This CDR3 comprises 19 residues. CDR1 LNHDA and CDR2 SQIVND come from the germline V gene (reference sequence). Trimming cost V 5 bases and J 1 base; bases outside gene matches: 14. For the CDR3, the DNA is TGTGCCAGTAGTTTCCTACCCCTAGCGGTAGATTCTGGGGCCAACGTCCTGACTTTC. Its translation is CASSFLPLAVDSGANVLTF.